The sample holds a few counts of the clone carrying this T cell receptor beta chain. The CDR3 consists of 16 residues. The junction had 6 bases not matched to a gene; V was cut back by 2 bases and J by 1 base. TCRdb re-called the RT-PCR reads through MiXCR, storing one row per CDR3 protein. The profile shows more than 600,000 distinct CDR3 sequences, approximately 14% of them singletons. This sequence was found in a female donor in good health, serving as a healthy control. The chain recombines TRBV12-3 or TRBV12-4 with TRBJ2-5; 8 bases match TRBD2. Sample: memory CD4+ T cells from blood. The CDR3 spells CASSLYLAGGQETQYF. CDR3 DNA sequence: TGTGCCAGCAGTTTATACCTCGCGGGAGGCCAAGAGACCCAGTACTTC.